The 24 T cell receptor beta chains below were found in one sample sequenced in a study of blood T cell repertoires in COVID-19. Here immunoSEQ multiplex PCR was the method, and the copy in TCRdb shows in-frame clones only, minus some. The table records approximately 43,000 clones, over 75% of them present only once. Sequencing input: peripheral blood. The receptors derive from a man aged 40-50 years with active or convalescent COVID-19.

The chain is built from TRBV27 and TRBJ2-1; 9 nucleotides agree with TRBD1. The CDR3 is 15 amino acids. V dropped 3 bases and J dropped 2; count of bases not matched to a gene: 2. The germline V gene encodes CDR1 MNHEY and CDR2 SMNVEV (reference sequence). CDR3 sequence reads: CASSFGQGTYNEQFF. CDR3 coding DNA: TGTGCCAGCAGTTTCGGACAGGGGACCTACAATGAGCAGTTCTTC.

The chain recombines TRBV13 with TRBJ2-7, with D maybe TRBD1 (5 bases). CDR3 size: 12 residues. V was trimmed by 1 base and J by 5 bases, leaving 6 bases between them. Per germline, CDR1 PRHDT and CDR2 FYEKMQ (reference sequence). Here the CDR3 DNA reads TGTGCCAGCAGCTTAGTCAGGGACGAGCAGTACTTC. Translated, it gives CASSLVRDEQYF.

The chain uses TRBV28 and TRBJ2-7, with 8 positions matching TRBD2. The V segment lost 4 bases and the J segment 2 bases; nucleotides outside the gene matches: 4. The CDR3 contains 14 residues. Germline assignment: CDR1 MDHEN and CDR2 SYDVKM. The CDR3 bases are TGTGCCAGCAGTTCCGGGACTAGTCCCTACGAGCAGTACTTC. Translated: CASSSGTSPYEQYF.

This clone was detected a few times. The rearrangement joins TRBV5-1 to TRBJ2-6; 7 nucleotides align to TRBD1. The CDR3 sequence is 15 residues long. CDR1 SGHRS and CDR2 YFSETQ come from the germline V gene. Trimming cost V 2 bases and J 2 bases; bases outside gene matches: 1. The CDR3 protein is CASSLQGTGANVLTF. Written as DNA, the CDR3 is TGCGCCAGCAGCTTACAGGGGACTGGGGCCAACGTCCTGACTTTC.

The chain combines TRBV3-1 (or the pseudogene TRBV3-2) with TRBJ1-1; 9 nucleotides agree with TRBD1. V lost 4 bases and J lost 5; bases outside the gene matches: 11. The CDR3 is made up of 16 amino acids. Germline CDR1 is LGHDT and CDR2 is YNNKEL (reference sequence). The CDR3 coding sequence is TGTGCCAGCAGCCCCCGGACAGGGGCGATTAATACTGAAGCTTTCTTT. Encoded protein: CASSPRTGAINTEAFF.

The genes are TRBV11-2 and TRBJ1-1; D is possibly TRBD1 (6 bases). Germline V CDR1 and CDR2: SGHAT, FQNNGV. The ends were cut back, 5 bases at V and 5 bases at J, with 21 bases in the middle. This CDR3 contains 16 residues. The CDR3 is CASSEGRGRGVTEAFF. In DNA, the CDR3 is TGTGCCAGCAGCGAGGGGAGGGGGAGAGGGGTTACTGAAGCTTTCTTT.

V usage is TRBV27 and J usage is TRBJ1-6; possible D gene TRBD1, 6 bases. This CDR3 comprises 14 residues. CDR1 is MNHEY, CDR2 SMNVEV, per germline (reference sequence). V lost 7 bases to trimming and J lost 6 bases, with 13 bases between them. CDR3 in amino acids: CASKSTGLNSPLHF. The DNA for the CDR3 is TGTGCCAGCAAGTCGACAGGCCTTAATTCACCCCTCCACTTT.

This clone was counted a few times. This chain uses TRBV3-1 (or the pseudogene TRBV3-2) with TRBJ1-1; the D is unclear. The V gene lost 1 base and the J gene lost 4 bases, with 13 bases spanning the gap. The CDR3 has 15 amino acids. Germline V gene lookup returns CDR1 LGHDT and CDR2 YNNKEL (reference sequence). The CDR3 coding sequence is TGTGCCAGCAGCCAAGCCGGAACGGCGGGCACTGAAGCTTTCTTT. It codes for CASSQAGTAGTEAFF.

V and J are TRBV2 and TRBJ1-1; D is possibly TRBD1 (5 bases). The CDR3 has 14 residues. Germline V CDR1 and CDR2: SNHLY, FYNNEI. The germline V and J ends were trimmed by 5 bases and 1 base, with 11 bases remaining between them. This chain's CDR3 is CASSSVQGNTEAFF. Here the CDR3 DNA reads TGTGCCAGCAGTTCGGTTCAGGGGAACACTGAAGCTTTCTTT.

The chain joins TRBV28 to TRBJ1-5; D is perhaps TRBD1 (6 bases). The CDR3 covers 14 residues. V was trimmed by 5 bases and J by 0 bases, leaving 8 bases between them. Per the germline V gene, CDR1 is MDHEN and CDR2 is SYDVKM. CDR3 loop: CASSVQGSNQPQHF. The CDR3 DNA is TGTGCCAGCAGTGTACAGGGTAGCAATCAGCCCCAGCATTTT.

This clone is a singleton in its sample. This chain connects TRBV11-3 to TRBJ2-5, with D possibly matching TRBD2 (5 bases). Germline lookup yields CDR1 SGHNT and CDR2 YENEEA. V was trimmed by 1 base and J by 5 bases, leaving 14 bases between them. The CDR3 spans 15 residues. The CDR3 reads CASSLGEGSVETQYF. The CDR3 coding sequence is TGTGCCAGCAGCTTAGGAGAGGGTTCCGTGGAGACCCAGTACTTC.

The chain couples TRBV27 to TRBJ2-3; 7 bases are shared with TRBD1. The CDR3 totals 11 residues. Germline V gives CDR1 MNHEY, CDR2 SMNVEV (reference sequence). V dropped 5 bases and J dropped 9; count of bases not matched to a gene: 2. In nucleotides, the CDR3 is TGTGCCAGCAGTCGGGACAGAACGCAGTATTTT. This codes for CASSRDRTQYF.

CDR3 residues: CASSSVSGGDTQYF. The CDR3 coding sequence is TGTGCCAGCAGCTCGGTCAGCGGGGGAGATACGCAGTATTTT. The chain has TRBV7-3 and TRBJ2-3; 8 bases map to TRBD2. Per germline, CDR1 SGHTA and CDR2 FQGTGA. V lost 4 bases to trimming and J lost 5 bases; unmatched junction nucleotides: 5. The CDR3 extends over 14 amino acids.

This clone was seen just once. The chain employs TRBV9 and TRBJ2-3; 8 positions agree with TRBD2. Trimming cost V 4 bases and J 0 bases; bases outside gene matches: 1. CDR1 is SGDLS, CDR2 YYNGEE, per germline. The CDR3 is 14 amino acids. CDR3 DNA: TGTGCCAGCAGCCCTAGCGGGAGCACAGATACGCAGTATTTT. Its translation is CASSPSGSTDTQYF.

This chain links TRBV2 with TRBJ2-1, with D perhaps matching TRBD1 (5 bases). Trimming took off 7 bases at V and 0 bases at J, with 10 bases between the two ends. This CDR3 comprises 14 residues. The germline V gene encodes CDR1 SNHLY and CDR2 FYNNEI. The CDR3 DNA follows: TGTGCCAGCACTTTGGACAACTCCTACAATGAGCAGTTCTTC. It yields the protein CASTLDNSYNEQFF.

The V gene is TRBV6-5, the J gene TRBJ1-5; D not certain. The germline V gene has CDR1 MNHEY and CDR2 SVGAGI. Between the trimmed V and J ends, which lost 0 bases and 3 bases, there was a span of 9 bases. The CDR3 has 15 amino acids. The CDR3 DNA sequence: TGTGCCAGCAGTTACTCGTTCCATTCCAATCAGCCCCAGCATTTT. Its protein product is CASSYSFHSNQPQHF.

V is TRBV5-1 and J is TRBJ2-5, with D perhaps matching TRBD2 (6 bases). V lost 0 bases to trimming and J lost 5 bases, with 11 bases between them. Germline V gives CDR1 SGHRS, CDR2 YFSETQ. The CDR3 contains 14 residues. The CDR3 nucleotides read TGCGCCAGCAGCTTGGGACTTGGGGGGGAGACCCAGTACTTC. It is translated as CASSLGLGGETQYF. Using reference TRBV5-1 and TRBJ2-5 for the parts outside the CDR3, the full variable domain is KAGVTQTPRYLIKTRGQQVTLSCSPISGHRSVSWYQQTPGQGLQFLFEYFSETQRNKGNFPGRFSGRQFSNSRSEMNVSTLELGDSALYLCASSLGLGGETQYFGPGTRLLVL.

V is TRBV2 and J is TRBJ2-2; 7 bases map to TRBD2. V lost 4 bases, J lost 1 base, and 6 bases stayed unmatched. The CDR3 length is 16 residues. Germline V gene lookup returns CDR1 SNHLY and CDR2 FYNNEI. CDR3 coding DNA: TGTGCCAGCAGTGGATTGGGCGGGGGGAACACCGGGGAGCTGTTTTTT. Its protein is CASSGLGGGNTGELFF.

This chain links TRBV2 with TRBJ2-7; D possibly corresponds to TRBD2 (5 bases). The CDR3 contains 12 residues. CDR1 SNHLY and CDR2 FYNNEI come from the germline V gene. V shed 6 bases and J shed 0 bases, with 6 bases lying between them. In DNA, the CDR3 is TGTGCCAGCAGCCGGGGCTCCTACGAGCAGTACTTC. The encoded protein is CASSRGSYEQYF.

This clone has more than one count but fewer than ten. The gene calls are TRBV11-3 and TRBJ2-2; tentatively, D is TRBD1 (6 bases). Trimming took off 7 bases at V and 7 bases at J, with 16 bases between the two ends. This CDR3 comprises 14 residues. Germline V gene sequence: CDR1 SGHNT, CDR2 YENEEA. CDR3: CASTPQGHSGELFF. The CDR3 nucleotides are TGTGCCAGCACCCCTCAGGGGCATAGCGGGGAGCTGTTTTTT.

V and J are TRBV6-5 and TRBJ2-7, with D tentatively TRBD1 (6 bases). This CDR3 spans 15 amino acids. CDR1 and CDR2 from the germline V gene are MNHEY and SVGAGI. Deletions cut 7 bases from V and 5 bases from J, with 21 bases between. In DNA, the CDR3 is TGTGCCAGCAAGACAGGACAGTTACCATTCGACGAGCAGTACTTC. Its protein product is CASKTGQLPFDEQYF.

The rearrangement links TRBV3-1 (or the pseudogene TRBV3-2) to TRBJ1-4; 10 positions agree with TRBD1. Germline CDR1 is LGHDT and CDR2 is YNNKEL (reference sequence). The ends lost 1 base at V and 5 bases at J; junction bases unmatched: 4. The CDR3 length is 16 residues. The CDR3 sequence: CASSQGTGGGNEKLFF. CDR3 DNA: TGTGCCAGCAGCCAAGGGACAGGGGGGGGGAATGAAAAACTGTTTTTT.

This clone was counted between two and nine times. The rearrangement joins TRBV10-3 to TRBJ1-1, with 7 bases aligning to TRBD1. Unmatched junction bases numbered 6, after V lost 3 bases and J lost 5 bases. The CDR3 is 14 residues long. The germline CDR1 and CDR2 sequences are ENHRY and SYGVKD. CDR3 sequence (DNA): TGTGCCATCAGTGAAACAGGGGTAAGGACTGAAGCTTTCTTT. It translates to CAISETGVRTEAFF.

The gene calls are TRBV2 and TRBJ2-4, with 8 bases identical to TRBD1. Germline trimming cut 4 bases from V and 5 bases from J; bases unmatched to any gene: 4. Germline lookup yields CDR1 SNHLY and CDR2 FYNNEI. The CDR3 is 14 amino acids. CDR3 in amino acids: CASSVKQGENIQYF. DNA of the CDR3: TGTGCCAGCAGTGTCAAACAGGGGGAAAACATTCAGTACTTC.